The next 9 T cell receptor beta chains were all read from a single sample in a study of T cell changes during pregnancy in multiple sclerosis. Assay: immunoSEQ multiplex PCR; the TCRdb copy retains only in-frame clones and omits some. This table has tens of thousands of clones, about 91% appearing once. The sequencing used CD4+ T cells from peripheral blood mononuclear cells, collected in the second trimester of pregnancy. The receptors here all came from a female donor in good health, enrolled as a control in a pregnancy study.

The chain employs TRBV7-2 and TRBJ1-4; 8 bases map to TRBD1. With 5 bases clipped from V and 14 bases from J, the junction kept 13 bases outside the gene matches. The CDR3 is 14 amino acids. Germline values: CDR1 SGHTA, CDR2 FQGNSA. CDR3 DNA sequence: TGTGCCAGCAGCCCGGAGGGGACAGGCGCTCGGCTGTTTTTT. It specifies CASSPEGTGARLFF.

The chain recombines TRBV30 with TRBJ2-5; 7 bases agree with TRBD2. This CDR3 has 13 amino acids. The germline V gene has CDR1 GTSNPN and CDR2 SVGIG (reference sequence). V lost 2 bases to trimming and J lost 2 bases; unmatched junction nucleotides: 2. The CDR3 DNA reads TGTGCCTGGAGTATGGGACTACAAGAGACCCAGTACTTC. This encodes CAWSMGLQETQYF.

This clone occurred once. This chain joins TRBV10-1 and TRBJ2-3, with TRBD2 identical over 7 bases. The junction had 5 bases not matched to a gene; V was cut back by 0 bases and J by 5 bases. CDR1 is WNHNN and CDR2 is SYGVQD in the germline V gene (reference sequence). The CDR3 runs 15 residues. CDR3: CASSESRAGLDTQYF. The CDR3 nucleotides are TGCGCCAGCAGTGAGTCAAGAGCGGGGTTAGATACGCAGTATTTT.

This sequence joins TRBV7-3 and TRBJ2-1, with 12 positions matching TRBD2. The CDR3 is 19 amino acids. The trim removed 5 bases at V and 7 bases at J, leaving 18 bases unmatched. The germline V gene has CDR1 SGHTA and CDR2 FQGTGA. CDR3 bases: TGTGCCAGCAGCCCCCAAGGAGTGACTAGCGGGAGCGAGGGGAATGAGCAGTTCTTC. This encodes CASSPQGVTSGSEGNEQFF.

The rearrangement links TRBV19 to TRBJ1-4, with D uncertain. The ends were cut back, 2 bases at V and 4 bases at J, with 5 bases in the middle. The CDR3 totals 13 residues. The germline V gene has CDR1 LNHDA and CDR2 SQIVND (reference sequence). Here the CDR3 DNA reads TGTGCCAGTAGTATAATAGATAATGAAAAACTGTTTTTT. Amino acid sequence: CASSIIDNEKLFF.

V is TRBV28 and J is TRBJ1-5, with 8 positions matching TRBD1. Germline-derived CDR1 and CDR2 are MDHEN and SYDVKM. The CDR3 totals 16 residues. Trimming at V came to 3 bases and at J to 4 bases, leaving 8 bases not matched to a gene. The CDR3 coding sequence is TGTGCCAGCAGTTTCCCCGGACAGGGAACTAATCAGCCCCAGCATTTT. Translated: CASSFPGQGTNQPQHF.

The chain couples TRBV5-4 to TRBJ2-6; D is unresolved. Germline V gives CDR1 SGHNT, CDR2 YYREEE (reference sequence). There are 13 residues in the CDR3. V was shortened by 7 bases and J by 3 bases, with 8 bases between the two germline ends. CDR3 residues: CASFSRGANVLTF. In DNA, the CDR3 is TGTGCCAGCTTCTCCCGTGGGGCCAACGTCCTGACTTTC.

This chain connects TRBV5-1 to TRBJ1-2; 8 bases map to TRBD1. Germline V lookup: CDR1 SGHRS, CDR2 YFSETQ. V dropped 4 bases and J dropped 3; count of bases not matched to a gene: 5. The CDR3 spans 14 residues. CDR3 residues: CASSVMTGDYGYTF. For the CDR3, the DNA is TGCGCCAGCAGCGTAATGACAGGGGACTATGGCTACACCTTC.

There are a few counts of this clone. The chain recombines TRBV28 with TRBJ1-2; 8 bases agree with TRBD1. Germline V gene sequence: CDR1 MDHEN, CDR2 SYDVKM. The CDR3 contains 14 residues. The J segment lost 6 bases and the V segment lost 5 bases, leaving 8 bases of the junction unmatched. CDR3: CASSLPSGQDGYTF. The CDR3 DNA follows: TGTGCCAGCAGTCTCCCATCGGGACAGGATGGCTACACCTTC.